Below are 24 T cell receptor beta chains sequenced from a single sample in a study of human T cells and chemical hapten exposure. TCRdb passed the RACE reads through MiXCR, listing each CDR3 protein once. The table has 300,000 to 350,000 distinct CDR3 sequences, approximately 6.3% seen once; the top ten hold approximately 8.9%. This sample's time point: patch test 1, 2 weeks after DPC sensitization. Documented treatment: therapeutic diphenylcyclopropenone sensitization with weekly scalp DPC. The input for sequencing was whole blood, taken in connection with sensitization to the hapten diphenylcyclopropenone (DPC). Receptor source: a woman under 30 with alopecia areata. Some clones in this sample may be carry-over from other donors' samples.

In its sample, this clonotype was seen many times. The gene calls are TRBV29-1 and TRBJ2-5; 8 nucleotides agree with TRBD1. The CDR3 is made up of 12 amino acids. V lost 3 bases, J lost 5 bases, and 2 bases stayed unmatched. CDR1 and CDR2 (germline): SQVTM, ANQGSEA. The CDR3 DNA is TGCAGCGTTGACAGGGGGCAGGAGACCCAGTACTTC. Translation: CSVDRGQETQYF.

This clonotype was observed a few times. The genes are TRBV6-5 and TRBJ2-7; D unclear. The length of the CDR3 is 16 residues. Between the trimmed V and J ends, which lost 0 bases and 0 bases, there was a span of 12 bases. Looked up from germline, CDR1 is MNHEY and CDR2 is SVGAGI. CDR3: CASSYSYPLSSYEQYF. CDR3 sequence (DNA): TGTGCCAGCAGTTACTCCTACCCGCTGAGCTCCTACGAGCAGTACTTC.

This clonotype was seen more than once but under ten times. The genes are TRBV29-1 and TRBJ2-3; D is uncertain. Germline V gene sequence: CDR1 SQVTM, CDR2 ANQGSEA. Trimming stripped 4 bases from V and 1 base from J, with 9 bases between. The CDR3 runs 13 residues. The CDR3 DNA reads as TGCAGCGTTGGGATAACGGGCACAGATACGCAGTATTTT. Translating gives CSVGITGTDTQYF.

The CDR3 coding sequence is TGTGCCAGCAGCCAACCGGATTGGGGAACCGGGGAGCTGTTTTTT. It specifies CASSQPDWGTGELFF. The chain joins TRBV7-9 to TRBJ2-2; D unresolved. Germline CDR1 SEHNR, CDR2 FQNEAQ (reference sequence). This CDR3 is built from 15 residues. Trimming shortened V by 5 bases and J by 5 bases, and 15 bases separated the two germline ends.

In this sample, this clonotype turned up many times. V and J are TRBV5-6 and TRBJ2-2; 8 bases are a match to TRBD1. CDR3 length: 15 residues. The J segment lost 7 bases and the V segment lost 1 base, leaving 6 bases of the junction unmatched. Germline CDR1 reads SGHDT; CDR2 reads YYEEEE. The CDR3 DNA sequence: TGTGCCAGCAGCTTGAGGCAGGGGGCGAACGGGGAGCTGTTTTTT. Its protein product is CASSLRQGANGELFF.

This clonotype occurred many times. The rearrangement links TRBV6-2 or TRBV6-3 to TRBJ1-6; the match to TRBD1 covers 12 bases. The CDR3 has 18 residues. Trimming cost V 7 bases and J 3 bases; bases outside gene matches: 10. Germline assignment: CDR1 MNHEY and CDR2 SVGEGT. The CDR3 is CASNTPGTGGLYNSPLHF. CDR3 nucleotide sequence: TGTGCCAGCAACACGCCCGGGACAGGGGGCCTCTATAATTCACCCCTCCACTTT.

This clonotype showed up just a few times. The V call is TRBV7-6, the J call TRBJ1-6; possibly TRBD1 for D (6 bases). CDR1 and CDR2 from the germline V gene are SGHVS and FNYEAQ. CDR3 length: 16 residues. Trimming removed 5 bases at V and 0 bases at J, with 11 bases between. The CDR3 here is CASSLGHSSYNSPLHF. The CDR3 bases are TGTGCCAGCAGCCTGGGACATTCCTCCTATAATTCACCCCTCCACTTT.

This clonotype occurred many times. The chain employs TRBV20-1 and TRBJ2-7; D tentatively reads TRBD1 or TRBD2 (5 bases each). V lost 1 base and J lost 5, with 12 bases in between. The CDR3 has 13 amino acids. Per the germline V gene, CDR1 is DFQATT and CDR2 is SNEGSKA (reference sequence). The CDR3 bases are TGCAGTGCTAGAGTGGTCCGGGGACACGAGCAGTACTTC. Its translation: CSARVVRGHEQYF.

The chain carries TRBV9 and TRBJ2-1, with TRBD1 matching 10 bases. With V trimmed by 4 bases and J by 9 bases, 10 bases remained unmatched. The CDR3 sequence is 15 residues long. CDR1 and CDR2 (germline): SGDLS, YYNGEE. The CDR3 coding sequence is TGTGCCAGCAGCCCCTTGAGGACAGGGGGTTCTGAGCAGTTCTTC. Translation gives CASSPLRTGGSEQFF.

Ten or more counts support this clonotype. This chain uses TRBV7-6 with TRBJ2-1; TRBD1 or TRBD2 may be the D gene (6 bases each). The CDR3 covers 13 residues. CDR1 SGHVS and CDR2 FNYEAQ come from the germline V gene. Trimming removed 3 bases from V and 10 bases from J, with 13 bases in between. CDR3 sequence: CASSFRSGAEQFF. The DNA of the CDR3 is TGTGCCAGCAGCTTTAGGTCGGGGGCGGAGCAGTTCTTC.

In the case of this clonotype: The junction does not match germline at one end; this may be a read error. The V and J genes are TRBV7-2 and TRBJ2-3; D may be TRBD1 (5 bases). The germline gives CDR1 SGHTA, CDR2 FQGNSA. The length of the CDR3 is 13 residues. CDR3 coding DNA: TGTGCCAGCAGCCTGACAGCTGCAGAAACGCAGTATTTT. This sequence encodes CASSLTAAETQYF.

This clonotype came up a few times. The chain links TRBV6-5 to TRBJ2-3; D remains unclear. The V and J ends lost 4 bases and 7 bases respectively, with 9 bases between them. Per germline, CDR1 MNHEY and CDR2 SVGAGI. The CDR3 covers 12 residues. This CDR3 reads CASSSTSNTQYF. In DNA form, the CDR3 reads TGTGCCAGCAGTTCGACATCCAATACGCAGTATTTT.

This clonotype was recorded many times. V is TRBV4-3 and J is TRBJ2-7, with 9 positions matching TRBD1. Unmatched junction bases numbered 6, after V lost 2 bases and J lost 4 bases. Germline CDR1 is LGHNA and CDR2 is YSLEER. This CDR3 contains 15 residues. CDR3: CASSQSLTGGYEQYF. The CDR3 region has the DNA TGCGCCAGCAGCCAATCCCTGACAGGGGGTTACGAGCAGTACTTC.

This clonotype was found many times. The J gene is TRBJ2-3, the V gene TRBV28, with 11 positions matching TRBD2. The CDR3 sequence is 18 residues long. Germline-derived CDR1 and CDR2 are MDHEN and SYDVKM. With V trimmed by 3 bases and J by 1 base, 9 bases remained unmatched. CDR3 loop: CASSFFRLAGTGTDTQYF. Here the CDR3 DNA reads TGTGCCAGCAGTTTCTTCCGACTAGCGGGGACGGGCACAGATACGCAGTATTTT. The full variable domain, in which reference TRBV28 and TRBJ2-3 provide the parts outside the CDR3, is DVKVTQSSRYLVKRTGEKVFLECVQDMDHENMFWYRQDPGLGLRLIYFSYDVKMKEKGDIPEGYSVSREKKERFSLILESASTNQTSMYLCASSFFRLAGTGTDTQYFGPGTRLTVL.

This clonotype came up many times. This rearrangement joins TRBV12-3 or TRBV12-4 to TRBJ2-3; D is uncertain. The length of the CDR3 is 15 residues. V lost 1 base to trimming and J lost 1 base, with 9 bases between them. The CDR3 loop reads CASSLGTVRTDTQYF. For the CDR3, the DNA is TGTGCCAGCAGTTTAGGAACAGTCCGCACAGATACGCAGTATTTT.

In its sample, this clonotype was seen a few times. The chain uses TRBV7-3 and TRBJ1-1; possibly TRBD1 for D (6 bases). The V gene lost 5 bases and the J gene lost 3 bases, with 22 bases spanning the gap. This CDR3 is built from 17 residues. Germline V gene data show CDR1 as SGHTA and CDR2 as FQGTGA. CDR3 loop: CASSPRTFRGEDTEAFF. CDR3 DNA sequence: TGTGCCAGCAGCCCGAGAACTTTCAGGGGTGAGGACACTGAAGCTTTCTTT.

This clonotype was seen ten or more times. The rearrangement uses TRBV11-2 and TRBJ2-2; 13 nucleotides align to TRBD2. V gave up 1 base and J gave up 6 bases; unmatched junction bases: 14. The CDR3 length is 20 residues. Germline CDR1 SGHAT, CDR2 FQNNGV. CDR3 sequence reads: CASSLVRLAGGSSFAGELFF. The DNA for the CDR3 is TGTGCCAGCAGCTTAGTCCGACTAGCGGGGGGCTCCTCTTTCGCCGGGGAGCTGTTTTTT.

The J gene is TRBJ2-7, the V gene TRBV25-1; TRBD1 matches at 10 bases. Germline CDR1 reads MGHDK; CDR2 reads SYGVNS. V lost 5 bases, J lost 5 bases, and 9 bases stayed unmatched. The CDR3 covers 15 residues. The DNA of the CDR3 is TGTGCCAGCAGTAAGGGTGGGACAGGGGTCGACGAGCAGTACTTC. Amino acids: CASSKGGTGVDEQYF.

The V call is TRBV7-2, the J call TRBJ2-7, with a possible D match to TRBD2 (5 bases). There are 16 residues in the CDR3. Germline V gene sequence: CDR1 SGHTA, CDR2 FQGNSA. V was trimmed by 0 bases and J by 4 bases, leaving 16 bases between them. This chain's CDR3 is CASSLAYPRGLYEQYF. The CDR3 bases are TGTGCCAGCAGCTTAGCGTACCCCCGGGGTTTATACGAGCAGTACTTC. The full variable domain, its missing parts supplied by reference TRBV7-2 and TRBJ2-7, is GAGVSQSPSNKVTEKGKDVELRCDPISGHTALYWYRQSLGQGLEFLIYFQGNSAPDKSGLPSDRFSAERTGGSVSTLTIQRTQQEDSAVYLCASSLAYPRGLYEQYFGPGTRLTVT.

V and J are TRBV7-9 and TRBJ1-2; 8 bases line up with TRBD1. The germline V gene encodes CDR1 SEHNR and CDR2 FQNEAQ (reference sequence). The CDR3 runs to 17 residues. V shed 2 bases and J 0 bases; nucleotides not matched to a gene: 8. The chain's CDR3 is CASSLYVGGQANYGYTF. The CDR3 DNA is TGTGCCAGCAGCTTATATGTTGGGGGACAGGCTAACTATGGCTACACCTTC.

The chain couples TRBV20-1 to TRBJ2-5; no firm D call. V was clipped by 4 bases and J by 9 bases, with 6 bases between them. The CDR3 has 9 amino acids. Germline-derived CDR1 and CDR2 are DFQATT and SNEGSKA (reference sequence). In DNA, the CDR3 is TGCAGTGCTACTAAGGCCCAGTACTTC. Protein product: CSATKAQYF.

This clonotype was counted many times. The V and J genes are TRBV2 and TRBJ2-7; D gene ambiguous. The CDR3 length is 12 residues. V gave up 6 bases and J gave up 4 bases, with 10 bases separating them. Germline CDR1 and CDR2: SNHLY and FYNNEI. CDR3 protein: CASSRTIYEQYF. As DNA, the CDR3 is TGTGCCAGCAGCCGAACGATATACGAGCAGTACTTC.

The table lists this clonotype with many counts. The chain uses TRBV3-1 and TRBJ2-7; D is perhaps TRBD2 (5 bases). V was clipped by 2 bases and J by 7 bases, with 21 bases between them. This CDR3 spans 16 amino acids. The germline V gene encodes CDR1 LGHDT and CDR2 YNNKEL (reference sequence). CDR3 DNA: TGTGCCAGCAGCCAAACGTTTCTGGGGAGCCTGGGGGAGCAGTACTTC. This gives the protein CASSQTFLGSLGEQYF.

This clonotype was observed a few times. V gene TRBV20-1 combines with J gene TRBJ1-2; the D gene is possibly TRBD1 (5 bases). Between the trimmed V and J ends, which lost 0 bases and 0 bases, there was a span of 11 bases. Germline loops: CDR1 DFQATT, CDR2 SNEGSKA (reference sequence). There are 15 residues in the CDR3. The CDR3 bases are TGCAGTGCTAGAGATCCAAGGACACCTAACTATGGCTACACCTTC. Encoded protein: CSARDPRTPNYGYTF.